This T cell receptor beta chain is from a study of molecular identifiers for immune sequencing clone quantification. Note on this clonotype: No antigen is known for it.

Sorting was used to obtain naive CD8 T cells (CD8+CD4-CCR7+CD45RA+). Making the bulk TCR libraries relied on previously described methods and listed TCR primers. From the PCR reads, TCRdb called clonotypes with MiXCR, one entry per CDR3 protein. In the table there are about 320,000 distinct CDR3 sequences, 20% to 25% of which are singletons. This CDR3 region has 14 residues. Germline V gene lookup returns CDR1 SGHAT and CDR2 FQDESV (reference sequence). V was clipped by 8 bases and J by 0 bases, with 14 bases between them. Overall study findings and caveats: Effector cells kept over 98% of their molecules in clones above 20 RNA copies, while naive cells kept under 1% there.

The sequence was collected from a human donor in good health. Some libraries in this study had Jurkat cell RNA spiked in. The chain couples TRBV11-1 to TRBJ2-7; tentatively, D is TRBD2 (5 bases). What was sequenced was naive CD8+ T cells from blood, with Jurkat cell RNA spiked in. The subset is: FACS-sorted CD8+CD4-CCR7+CD45RA+ naive T cells. In nucleotides, the CDR3 is TGTGCCAGCGGCTGGCTTGGGAGCTCCTACGAGCAGTACTTC. This codes for CASGWLGSSYEQYF. The full variable domain, with the rest looked up from reference TRBV11-1 and TRBJ2-7, is EAEVAQSPRYKITEKSQAVAFWCDPISGHATLYWYRQILGQGPELLVQFQDESVVDDSQLPKDRFSAERLKGVDSTLKIQPAELGDSAMYLCASGWLGSSYEQYFGPGTRLTVT.